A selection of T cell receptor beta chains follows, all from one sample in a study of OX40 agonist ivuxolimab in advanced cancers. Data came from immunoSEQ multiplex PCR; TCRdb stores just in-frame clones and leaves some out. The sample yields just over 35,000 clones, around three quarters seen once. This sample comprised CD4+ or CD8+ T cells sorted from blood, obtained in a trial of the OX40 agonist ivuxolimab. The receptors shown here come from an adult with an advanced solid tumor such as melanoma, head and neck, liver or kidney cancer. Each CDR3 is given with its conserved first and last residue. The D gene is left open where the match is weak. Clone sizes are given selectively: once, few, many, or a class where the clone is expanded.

cdr3_aa: CASSLAGQVKNTEAFF
cdr3_nt: TGCGCCAGCAGCTTGGCAGGACAGGTTAAAAACACTGAAGCTTTCTTT
clone_size: -
j_call: TRBJ1-1
v_call: TRBV5-1
d_call: TRBD1

cdr3_aa: CASSRQGSHEQFF
cdr3_nt: TGTGCCAGCAGCCGACAAGGGAGTCATGAGCAGTTCTTC
clone_size: once
j_call: TRBJ2-1
v_call: TRBV7-3
d_call: -

cdr3_aa: CASSQGRVTGPRGVNEQFF
cdr3_nt: TGTGCCAGCAGCCAAGGAAGAGTAACGGGGCCCCGGGGGGTGAATGAGCAGTTCTTC
clone_size: -
j_call: TRBJ2-1
v_call: TRBV14
d_call: TRBD2

cdr3_aa: CASSLAQNTGELFF
cdr3_nt: TGTGCCAGCAGCTTGGCACAGAACACCGGGGAGCTGTTTTTT
clone_size: -
j_call: TRBJ2-2
v_call: TRBV4-2
d_call: -

cdr3_aa: CAISGQGAVSPLHF
cdr3_nt: TGTGCCATCAGTGGTCAGGGGGCGGTTTCACCCCTCCACTTT
clone_size: -
j_call: TRBJ1-6
v_call: TRBV10-3
d_call: TRBD1

cdr3_aa: CASSLEQGAYEQYF
cdr3_nt: TGTGCCAGCAGCTTAGAACAGGGGGCCTACGAGCAGTACTTC
clone_size: many
j_call: TRBJ2-7
v_call: TRBV7-8
d_call: TRBD1

cdr3_aa: CASSFGLAYEQYF
cdr3_nt: TGTGCCAGCAGCTTCGGACTAGCGTACGAGCAGTACTTC
clone_size: once
j_call: TRBJ2-7
v_call: TRBV7-9
d_call: TRBD2

cdr3_aa: CASGPPRVTNTEAFF
cdr3_nt: TGTGCTAGTGGTCCCCCAAGAGTTACTAACACTGAAGCTTTCTTT
clone_size: -
j_call: TRBJ1-1
v_call: TRBV12-5
d_call: -

cdr3_aa: CASSPRGGWGGRNNEQFF
cdr3_nt: TGTGCCAGCAGCCCAAGAGGGGGGTGGGGCGGGAGAAACAATGAGCAGTTCTTC
clone_size: -
j_call: TRBJ2-1
v_call: TRBV11-3
d_call: -

cdr3_aa: CASSFPNTGELFF
cdr3_nt: TGTGCCAGCAGCTTTCCGAACACCGGGGAGCTGTTTTTT
clone_size: -
j_call: TRBJ2-2
v_call: TRBV7-9
d_call: -

cdr3_aa: CASSWTGDEQFF
cdr3_nt: TGTGCCAGCAGCTGGACAGGGGATGAGCAGTTCTTC
clone_size: -
j_call: TRBJ2-1
v_call: TRBV5-1
d_call: TRBD1

cdr3_aa: CAISESTNEKLFF
cdr3_nt: TGTGCCATCAGTGAGTCAACTAATGAAAAACTGTTTTTT
clone_size: -
j_call: TRBJ1-4
v_call: TRBV6-5
d_call: -

cdr3_aa: CASSRVPNTEAFF
cdr3_nt: TGTGCCAGCAGCCGCGTACCGAACACTGAAGCTTTCTTT
clone_size: -
j_call: TRBJ1-1
v_call: TRBV11-3
d_call: -

cdr3_aa: CASSLNLAYTF
cdr3_nt: TGTGCCAGCAGTTTAAATCTGGCCTACACCTTC
clone_size: many
j_call: TRBJ1-2
v_call: TRBV28
d_call: -

cdr3_aa: CASSPFQGANTGELFF
cdr3_nt: TGTGCCAGCAGCCCATTCCAGGGGGCAAACACCGGGGAGCTGTTTTTT
clone_size: -
j_call: TRBJ2-2
v_call: TRBV7-3
d_call: TRBD1

cdr3_aa: CASSLAGGLEFF
cdr3_nt: TGTGCCAGCAGCTTAGCCGGGGGGTTGGAGTTCTTC
clone_size: once
j_call: TRBJ2-1
v_call: TRBV7-9
d_call: TRBD2

cdr3_aa: CASSIPGIGNTIYF
cdr3_nt: TGTGCCAGTAGTATCCCCGGGATCGGAAACACCATATATTTT
clone_size: -
j_call: TRBJ1-3
v_call: TRBV19
d_call: -

cdr3_aa: CASSLWGTGSNYGYTF
cdr3_nt: TGTGCCAGCAGCTTATGGGGGACAGGGTCTAACTATGGCTACACCTTC
clone_size: once
j_call: TRBJ1-2
v_call: TRBV4-2
d_call: TRBD1

cdr3_aa: CASSLTGTGSYNEQFF
cdr3_nt: TGTGCCAGTAGTCTAACCGGGACAGGGTCCTACAATGAGCAGTTCTTC
clone_size: -
j_call: TRBJ2-1
v_call: TRBV19
d_call: TRBD1

cdr3_aa: CASSYSSYNEQFF
cdr3_nt: TGTGCCAGCAGCTACTCTAGCTACAATGAGCAGTTCTTC
clone_size: -
j_call: TRBJ2-1
v_call: TRBV5-6
d_call: -

cdr3_aa: CASSLALIIEPQHF
cdr3_nt: TGTGCCAGCAGCTTAGCTCTGATTATAGAGCCCCAGCATTTT
clone_size: once
j_call: TRBJ1-5
v_call: TRBV7-8
d_call: -

cdr3_aa: CASSLAGRGPETQYF
cdr3_nt: TGTGCCAGCAGCTTAGCTGGCAGGGGGCCAGAGACCCAGTACTTC
clone_size: -
j_call: TRBJ2-5
v_call: TRBV7-9
d_call: TRBD1

cdr3_aa: CASSGDLSSGNTIYF
cdr3_nt: TGTGCCAGCAGTGGGGATTTGAGCTCTGGAAACACCATATATTTT
clone_size: few
j_call: TRBJ1-3
v_call: TRBV2
d_call: -

cdr3_aa: CASSFRQNQPQHF
cdr3_nt: TGTGCCAGCAGCTTTCGACAGAACCAGCCCCAGCATTTT
clone_size: -
j_call: TRBJ1-5
v_call: TRBV7-9
d_call: -

cdr3_aa: CPTRNTIYF
cdr3_nt: TGTCCCACAAGAAACACCATATATTTT
clone_size: -
j_call: TRBJ1-3
v_call: TRBV9
d_call: -

cdr3_aa: CASSFLGQPQHF
cdr3_nt: TGTGCCAGCAGCTTTTTAGGTCAGCCCCAGCATTTT
clone_size: -
j_call: TRBJ1-5
v_call: TRBV5-6
d_call: -

cdr3_aa: CASSALAGNGDTQYF
cdr3_nt: TGTGCCAGCAGCGCGCTAGCGGGGAATGGAGATACGCAGTATTTT
clone_size: -
j_call: TRBJ2-3
v_call: TRBV9
d_call: TRBD2

cdr3_aa: CASRFLADEQFF
cdr3_nt: TGTGCCAGCAGGTTTCTAGCCGATGAGCAGTTCTTC
clone_size: -
j_call: TRBJ2-1
v_call: TRBV6-1
d_call: -

cdr3_aa: CASSGTLGGITDTQYF
cdr3_nt: TGTGCCAGCAGCGGGACCCTAGGGGGGATCACAGATACGCAGTATTTT
clone_size: -
j_call: TRBJ2-3
v_call: TRBV9
d_call: -

cdr3_aa: CASSLGRQGTDIQYF
cdr3_nt: TGCGCCAGCAGCTTGGGGCGGCAGGGGACAGACATTCAGTACTTC
clone_size: -
j_call: TRBJ2-4
v_call: TRBV5-1
d_call: TRBD1

cdr3_aa: CASRDRGLMLNTEAFF
cdr3_nt: TGTGCCAGCAGGGACAGGGGGCTTATGTTGAACACTGAAGCTTTCTTT
clone_size: -
j_call: TRBJ1-1
v_call: TRBV2
d_call: TRBD1

cdr3_aa: CASSIRGPYGYTF
cdr3_nt: TGTGCCAGTAGTATCAGGGGCCCTTACGGCTACACCTTC
clone_size: few
j_call: TRBJ1-2
v_call: TRBV19
d_call: -

cdr3_aa: CSVGIGESGYTF
cdr3_nt: TGCAGCGTTGGGATAGGGGAATCTGGCTACACCTTC
clone_size: once
j_call: TRBJ1-2
v_call: TRBV29-1
d_call: -

cdr3_aa: CASSREPSSYNEQFF
cdr3_nt: TGTGCCAGCAGCCGGGAGCCCAGCTCCTACAATGAGCAGTTCTTC
clone_size: -
j_call: TRBJ2-1
v_call: TRBV11-2
d_call: -

cdr3_aa: CASSVRPSTDTQYF
cdr3_nt: TGTGCCAGCAGCGTAAGACCGAGCACAGATACGCAGTATTTT
clone_size: -
j_call: TRBJ2-3
v_call: TRBV9
d_call: -

cdr3_aa: CASSQDGGRAQPQHF
cdr3_nt: TGTGCCAGCAGCCAAGACGGAGGGAGGGCTCAGCCCCAGCATTTT
clone_size: -
j_call: TRBJ1-5
v_call: TRBV4-2
d_call: -

cdr3_aa: CASSPRQGAAAGELFF
cdr3_nt: TGTGCCAGCAGCCCAAGACAGGGGGCTGCGGCCGGGGAGCTGTTTTTT
clone_size: -
j_call: TRBJ2-2
v_call: TRBV5-4
d_call: TRBD1

cdr3_aa: CASSESGRVVGYTF
cdr3_nt: TGTGCCAGCAGTGAATCAGGCAGGGTAGTCGGCTACACCTTC
clone_size: -
j_call: TRBJ1-2
v_call: TRBV25-1
d_call: -

cdr3_aa: CASSPNTGELFF
cdr3_nt: TGTGCCAGCAGCCCTAACACCGGGGAGCTGTTTTTT
clone_size: once
j_call: TRBJ2-2
v_call: TRBV9
d_call: -

cdr3_aa: CAINDRGGTEAFF
cdr3_nt: TGTGCCATCAATGACAGGGGTGGCACTGAAGCTTTCTTT
clone_size: -
j_call: TRBJ1-1
v_call: TRBV10-3
d_call: TRBD1

cdr3_aa: CASSPLTDSNQPQHF
cdr3_nt: TGTGCCAGCAGTCCCCTGACAGATAGCAATCAGCCCCAGCATTTT
clone_size: -
j_call: TRBJ1-5
v_call: TRBV6-6
d_call: -

cdr3_aa: CASSATGEDQPQHF
cdr3_nt: TGTGCCAGTAGTGCGACAGGGGAGGATCAGCCCCAGCATTTT
clone_size: -
j_call: TRBJ1-5
v_call: TRBV19
d_call: TRBD1

cdr3_aa: CSVGQGSDQPQHF
cdr3_nt: TGCAGCGTAGGCCAGGGGTCGGATCAGCCCCAGCATTTT
clone_size: -
j_call: TRBJ1-5
v_call: TRBV29-1
d_call: -

cdr3_aa: CASSLRAGEVEQFF
cdr3_nt: TGTGCCAGCAGCTTACGGGCAGGGGAAGTTGAGCAGTTCTTC
clone_size: -
j_call: TRBJ2-1
v_call: TRBV7-9
d_call: -

cdr3_aa: CASSLRQGGQPQHF
cdr3_nt: TGTGCCAGCAGCTTAAGACAGGGCGGGCAGCCCCAGCATTTT
clone_size: once
j_call: TRBJ1-5
v_call: TRBV5-6
d_call: TRBD1

cdr3_aa: CASRGQTNYGYTF
cdr3_nt: TGTGCCAGCAGAGGACAGACCAACTATGGCTACACCTTC
clone_size: -
j_call: TRBJ1-2
v_call: TRBV2
d_call: -

cdr3_aa: CASKFSGSNEQFF
cdr3_nt: TGTGCCAGCAAGTTTTCAGGGAGCAATGAGCAGTTCTTC
clone_size: once
j_call: TRBJ2-1
v_call: TRBV6-5
d_call: -

cdr3_aa: CASSAGQRNTEAFF
cdr3_nt: TGTGCCAGCAGTGCAGGACAGAGAAACACTGAAGCTTTCTTT
clone_size: -
j_call: TRBJ1-1
v_call: TRBV6-1
d_call: -

cdr3_aa: CASSQGPSSEYF
cdr3_nt: TGTGCCAGTAGTCAGGGTCCTAGTTCCGAGTATTTT
clone_size: -
j_call: TRBJ2-3
v_call: TRBV19
d_call: -

cdr3_aa: CARPNQPQHF
cdr3_nt: TGTGCCAGGCCAAATCAGCCCCAGCATTTT
clone_size: -
j_call: TRBJ1-5
v_call: TRBV6-5
d_call: -

cdr3_aa: CASSSEDRAYEQYF
cdr3_nt: TGTGCCAGCAGTTCAGAGGACAGGGCCTACGAGCAGTACTTC
clone_size: -
j_call: TRBJ2-7
v_call: TRBV28
d_call: TRBD1

cdr3_aa: CASSLGGSLAGNTEAFF
cdr3_nt: TGTGCCAGCAGCTTAGGGGGATCTCTGGCGGGGAACACTGAAGCTTTCTTT
clone_size: -
j_call: TRBJ1-1
v_call: TRBV7-2
d_call: -

cdr3_aa: CASSQAGGGTDTQYF
cdr3_nt: TGTGCCAGCAGCCAAGCCGGCGGGGGCACAGATACGCAGTATTTT
clone_size: -
j_call: TRBJ2-3
v_call: TRBV4-2
d_call: -

cdr3_aa: CASSYGSGGYGYTF
cdr3_nt: TGTGCCAGCAGTTATGGATCAGGGGGCTATGGCTACACCTTC
clone_size: -
j_call: TRBJ1-2
v_call: TRBV27
d_call: TRBD1

cdr3_aa: CASSLDRGGQPQHF
cdr3_nt: TGTGCCAGCAGTTTAGACAGGGGAGGTCAGCCCCAGCATTTT
clone_size: once
j_call: TRBJ1-5
v_call: TRBV6-5
d_call: TRBD1

cdr3_aa: CASRQGTDNEQFF
cdr3_nt: TGCGCCAGCCGACAGGGGACTGACAATGAGCAGTTCTTC
clone_size: -
j_call: TRBJ2-1
v_call: TRBV5-1
d_call: TRBD1

cdr3_aa: CASSRLEGFDYGYTF
cdr3_nt: TGTGCCAGCAGCCGCTTAGAGGGGTTCGATTATGGCTACACCTTC
clone_size: -
j_call: TRBJ1-2
v_call: TRBV7-9
d_call: -

cdr3_aa: CSVARDRGRETQYF
cdr3_nt: TGCAGCGTCGCAAGGGACAGGGGGCGAGAGACCCAGTACTTC
clone_size: -
j_call: TRBJ2-5
v_call: TRBV29-1
d_call: TRBD1

cdr3_aa: CASSKPGQGVHGYTF
cdr3_nt: TGTGCCAGCAGTAAACCGGGACAGGGGGTACATGGCTACACCTTC
clone_size: -
j_call: TRBJ1-2
v_call: TRBV6-5
d_call: TRBD1